These 8 T cell receptor beta chains were all obtained from the same sample, sequenced in a study of T cell responses to AZD1222 COVID-19 vaccine. Assay: immunoSEQ multiplex PCR; the TCRdb copy retains only in-frame clones and omits some. The profile shows approximately 140,000 clones, about 90% of them singletons. The starting material was peripheral blood, obtained 28 days after the second AZD1222 dose. The receptors were sampled from an adult who received the AZD1222 COVID-19 vaccine.

The V call is TRBV7-9, the J call TRBJ1-1; D call uncertain. Germline V lookup: CDR1 SEHNR, CDR2 FQNEAQ (reference sequence). The CDR3 spans 10 residues. The V gene lost 5 bases and the J gene lost 8 bases, with 6 bases spanning the gap. In nucleotides, the CDR3 is TGTGCCAGCAGCCCCCCGGAAGCTTTCTTT. It specifies CASSPPEAFF.

V gene TRBV15 combines with J gene TRBJ2-1; 8 bases align to TRBD2. Germline V gene lookup returns CDR1 LNHNV and CDR2 YYDKDF (reference sequence). CDR3 size: 16 residues. After removal of 0 bases from V and 7 bases from J, the junction contained 8 bases not matched to a gene. The CDR3: CATSRDRAGAGNEQFF. The CDR3 nucleotides are TGTGCCACCAGCAGAGATCGAGCGGGGGCGGGAAATGAGCAGTTCTTC.

The chain recombines TRBV18 with TRBJ2-5; maybe TRBD2 (5 bases). This CDR3 is built from 17 residues. Trimming took off 0 bases at V and 5 bases at J, with 19 bases between the two ends. CDR1 KGHSH and CDR2 LQKENI come from the germline V gene. CDR3 region: CASSPPRFGWTGETQYF. The CDR3 bases are TGTGCCAGCTCACCACCGAGGTTTGGCTGGACGGGGGAGACCCAGTACTTC.

The chain recombines TRBV11-3 with TRBJ2-2; the D is unclear. Per the germline V gene, CDR1 is SGHNT and CDR2 is YENEEA. V gave up 6 bases and J gave up 5 bases, with 13 bases separating them. The CDR3 length is 14 residues. The CDR3 protein is CASRSLGGTGELFF. Here the CDR3 DNA reads TGTGCCAGCAGGTCTCTAGGTGGTACCGGGGAGCTGTTTTTT.

The chain recombines TRBV19 with TRBJ2-7; no clear D. V lost 5 bases and J 2 bases, leaving 13 bases between the germline ends. CDR1 is LNHDA and CDR2 is SQIVND in the germline V gene (reference sequence). This CDR3 spans 14 amino acids. The CDR3 loop is CASSPRSFTYEQYF. The CDR3 DNA reads as TGTGCCAGTAGTCCTAGGTCTTTCACCTACGAGCAGTACTTC. The variable domain in full, completed from reference TRBV19 and TRBJ2-7, reads DGGITQSPKYLFRKEGQNVTLSCEQNLNHDAMYWYRQDPGQGLRLIYYSQIVNDFQKGDIAEGYSVSREKKESFPLTVTSAQKNPTAFYLCASSPRSFTYEQYFGPGTRLTVT.

This chain uses TRBV9 with TRBJ2-1; 8 nucleotides match TRBD1. Germline V gives CDR1 SGDLS, CDR2 YYNGEE. V shed 3 bases, J shed 2 bases, and the junction held 4 bases outside the gene matches. The CDR3 has 15 residues. CDR3 amino acids: CASSATGEAYNEQFF. The DNA for the CDR3 is TGTGCCAGCAGCGCGACAGGGGAGGCCTACAATGAGCAGTTCTTC.

The chain combines TRBV15 with TRBJ2-4; no clear D. V was clipped by 2 bases and J by 2 bases, with 16 bases between them. The length of the CDR3 is 17 residues. CDR1 and CDR2 (germline): LNHNV, YYDKDF (reference sequence). The CDR3 region is CATSRFPGEDSKNIQYF. Here the CDR3 DNA reads TGTGCCACCAGCAGATTTCCAGGAGAAGATTCCAAAAACATTCAGTACTTC. Full variable domain (missing parts from reference TRBV15 and TRBJ2-4): DAMVIQNPRYQVTQFGKPVTLSCSQTLNHNVMYWYQQKSSQAPKLLFHYYDKDFNNEADTPDNFQSRRPNTSFCFLDIRSPGLGDTAMYLCATSRFPGEDSKNIQYFGAGTRLSVL.

The chain carries TRBV7-2 and TRBJ1-5; tentatively, D is TRBD1 (5 bases). V lost 1 base to trimming and J lost 6 bases, with 22 bases between them. The CDR3 extends over 18 amino acids. The germline V gene has CDR1 SGHTA and CDR2 FQGNSA. Here the CDR3 DNA reads TGTGCCAGCAGCTTAGGGGGCTTTAAGGGGCCAGCTGGTCAGCCCCAGCATTTT. Protein sequence: CASSLGGFKGPAGQPQHF.